The sequence of this TCR beta chain was determined in a study of Graves' ophthalmopathy and Graves' hyperthyroidism. Study outcomes and limitations: Built on 13 signatures, a model told ophthalmopathy apart from stable hyperthyroidism with roughly 88% sensitivity and 75% to 82% specificity.

The V and J ends lost 5 bases and 6 bases respectively, with 13 bases between them. The CDR3 length is 13 residues. Germline assignment: CDR1 SGHAT and CDR2 FQDESV (reference sequence). For repertoire sequencing, the TCR beta CDR3 regions were amplified from RNA transcripts. The authors performed first-round RT-PCR with HTBI primers and then a second-round multiplex PCR. MiXCR, applied by TCRdb to the multiplex PCR reads, yields one record per CDR3 protein. The table has 200,000 to 250,000 distinct CDR3 sequences, around 42% seen once. There are a few counts of this clonotype. No antigen is known for it. Active ophthalmopathy (CAS at least 3, NOSPECS at least 4), lasting under 3 months. It was on clinical symptoms, serum thyroxine, TRAb, thyroid ultrasound and orbital computed tomography that diagnosis relied.

The sequence came from an adult man with Graves' ophthalmopathy. The sequenced sample consisted of peripheral blood. This sequence joins TRBV11-1 and TRBJ2-5, with no clear D. The CDR3 region has the DNA TGTGCCAGCAGCCCAGCCCCACTTCAGACCCAGTACTTC. This gives the protein CASSPAPLQTQYF.